This entry lists 15 T cell receptor beta chains sequenced from one sample in a study of radiation and T cells in renal cell carcinoma. The method was immunoSEQ multiplex PCR; TCRdb's version includes in-frame clones alone and lacks a portion of them. The sample records about 78,000 clones, 80% to 90% being singletons. Time point indicated: blood 4 weeks post-SBRT, at nephrectomy. Treatment denoted: 15 Gy SBRT to primary tumor, nephrectomy 4 weeks later. Specimen: blood, collected from a patient whose treatment included radiotherapy and nephrectomy. Source of these receptors: a woman in her seventies with renal cell carcinoma.

This sequence joins TRBV2 and TRBJ2-3; D unresolved. V lost 3 bases and J lost 3, with 7 bases in between. There are 13 residues in the CDR3. The germline CDR1 and CDR2 sequences are SNHLY and FYNNEI. Written as DNA, the CDR3 is TGTGCCAGCAGTGAGAGGAGAACAGATACGCAGTATTTT. It yields the protein CASSERRTDTQYF.

The chain couples TRBV27 to TRBJ1-2; D is ambiguous. This CDR3 has 14 residues. Between the trimmed V and J ends, which lost 0 bases and 6 bases, there was a span of 11 bases. The germline V gene has CDR1 MNHEY and CDR2 SMNVEV (reference sequence). CDR3 sequence (DNA): TGTGCCAGCAGTTTATCCCCAGTTTCCCATGGCTACACCTTC. Amino acids: CASSLSPVSHGYTF.

This clone appeared once. This chain uses TRBV28 with TRBJ2-7; D remains unclear. This CDR3 region has 13 residues. Germline V lookup: CDR1 MDHEN, CDR2 SYDVKM. V lost 3 bases, J lost 0 bases, and 6 bases lay in between. CDR3 loop: CASSFSLSYEQYF. The CDR3 DNA is TGTGCCAGCAGTTTTTCCCTCTCCTACGAGCAGTACTTC.

This clone was seen a single time. V is TRBV6-6 and J is TRBJ2-2; no definite D call. The length of the CDR3 is 11 residues. CDR1 is MNHNY and CDR2 is SVGAGI in the germline V gene (reference sequence). V lost 6 bases to trimming and J lost 8 bases, with 7 bases between them. CDR3 sequence (DNA): TGTGCCAGCAGCCGCGAGGGGGAGCTGTTTTTT. Protein: CASSREGELFF.

The V call is TRBV4-2, the J call TRBJ1-5, with D hard to call. Germline-derived CDR1 and CDR2 are LGHNA and YNFKEQ. V lost 0 bases and J lost 5, with 8 bases in between. The CDR3 has 14 residues. CDR3 sequence: CASSQDQRDQPQHF. In DNA, the CDR3 is TGTGCCAGCAGCCAAGATCAGAGAGATCAGCCCCAGCATTTT.

The CDR3, as DNA: TGTGCCAGCATCCCAGGCTATAACACTGAAGCTTTCTTT. This translates into CASIPGYNTEAFF. The chain is built from TRBV6-5 and TRBJ1-1; D is ambiguous. The CDR3 is 13 residues long. CDR1 MNHEY and CDR2 SVGAGI come from the germline V gene. The V end was cut by 7 bases, the J end by 2 bases, with 11 bases between.

V is TRBV28 and J is TRBJ2-7, with TRBD2 matching 7 bases. This CDR3 region has 16 residues. CDR1 is MDHEN, CDR2 SYDVKM, per germline. Trimming removed 5 bases from V and 2 bases from J; junction bases left unmatched: 12. This CDR3 is CASSITSRGGAYEQYF. CDR3 DNA: TGTGCCAGCAGTATCACATCCCGCGGGGGAGCCTACGAGCAGTACTTC.

The rearrangement uses TRBV28 and TRBJ1-1; D gene uncertain. The V end lost 6 bases, the J end lost 5 bases, and 19 bases lay between the germline ends. The CDR3 spans 15 residues. The germline CDR1 and CDR2 sequences are MDHEN and SYDVKM. CDR3 residues: CASSAPVGRKTEAFF. CDR3 DNA sequence: TGTGCCAGCAGCGCCCCCGTTGGGCGAAAGACTGAAGCTTTCTTT.

The chain couples TRBV27 to TRBJ1-6; D is ambiguous. The germline CDR1 and CDR2 sequences are MNHEY and SMNVEV (reference sequence). V lost 3 bases and J lost 9, with 21 bases in between. The CDR3 loop spans 17 amino acids. CDR3 in DNA: TGTGCCAGCAGTTTGTTCGGGAGAGGGTCTACCGGTTCACCCCTCCACTTT. It encodes CASSLFGRGSTGSPLHF.

The V and J genes are TRBV7-9 and TRBJ2-3, with D tentatively TRBD1 (5 bases). Trimming took 6 bases from V and 4 from J, leaving 14 bases between them. The germline gives CDR1 SEHNR, CDR2 FQNEAQ (reference sequence). The length of the CDR3 is 14 residues. The CDR3 bases are TGTGCCAGCAGTTCCAGGGTCGGGCCAGATACGCAGTATTTT. It encodes CASSSRVGPDTQYF. Supplemented by reference TRBV7-9 and TRBJ2-3, the full variable domain reads DTGVSQNPRHKITKRGQNVTFRCDPISEHNRLYWYRQTLGQGPEFLTYFQNEAQLEKSRLLSDRFSAERPKGSFSTLEIQRTEQGDSAMYLCASSSRVGPDTQYFGPGTRLTVL.

The rearrangement uses TRBV7-2 and TRBJ1-1; D is uncertain. Germline V gives CDR1 SGHTA, CDR2 FQGNSA. The V and J ends lost 5 bases and 3 bases respectively, with 10 bases between them. The CDR3 runs 13 residues. In DNA, the CDR3 is TGTGCCAGCAGCATAATACTGGACACTGAAGCTTTCTTT. As protein: CASSIILDTEAFF.

The chain has TRBV2 and TRBJ1-4; 9 bases align to TRBD1. Germline CDR1 is SNHLY and CDR2 is FYNNEI. Unmatched junction bases numbered 5, after V lost 5 bases and J lost 10 bases. The CDR3 extends over 13 amino acids. The CDR3 sequence: CASSPGQGRKLFF. CDR3 in DNA: TGTGCCAGCAGTCCGGGACAGGGACGAAAACTGTTTTTT.

This chain's CDR3 is CASSPGTASALQFF. The CDR3 coding sequence is TGCGCCAGCAGCCCAGGGACAGCTTCTGCCCTCCAGTTCTTC. The chain joins TRBV5-1 to TRBJ2-1; 7 nucleotides match TRBD1. With V trimmed by 4 bases and J by 13 bases, 14 bases remained unmatched. The length of the CDR3 is 14 residues. Germline CDR1 is SGHRS and CDR2 is YFSETQ.

J is TRBJ1-1 and V is TRBV28; D perhaps matches TRBD1 (6 bases). Per the germline V gene, CDR1 is MDHEN and CDR2 is SYDVKM. The CDR3 is 13 amino acids. Trimming pared 7 bases from V and 8 bases from J, leaving 17 bases between. CDR3 sequence: CASTTPQGSEAFF. The CDR3 DNA follows: TGTGCCAGCACCACCCCTCAGGGGTCAGAAGCTTTCTTT.

This rearrangement joins TRBV2 to TRBJ2-5; 9 bases line up with TRBD2. The CDR3 contains 15 residues. The V gene's germline CDR1 is SNHLY and CDR2 FYNNEI. V shed 2 bases and J 7 bases; nucleotides not matched to a gene: 8. CDR3 amino acids: CASSELAGGVLTQYF. CDR3 nucleotide sequence: TGTGCCAGCAGTGAACTGGCGGGGGGGGTCTTGACCCAGTACTTC. The full variable domain, rest sourced from reference TRBV2 and TRBJ2-5, is EPEVTQTPSHQVTQMGQEVILRCVPISNHLYFYWYRQILGQKVEFLVSFYNNEISEKSEIFDDQFSVERPDGSNFTLKIRSTKLEDSAMYFCASSELAGGVLTQYFGPGTRLLVL.